This T cell receptor beta chain is from a study of OX40 agonist ivuxolimab in advanced cancers. Overall study: The treatment was a fully human IgG2 OX40 agonist, ivuxolimab. Whole-study findings and limits: Circulating CD4+ and CD8+ T cells showed clonal expansion by week 6 at 0.1 to 3.0 mg/kg. The average count of expanded clones was higher among CD8+ T cells than among CD4+.

To note about this clone: Antigen: not known.

Per germline, CDR1 MNHNS and CDR2 SASEGT. V gave up 7 bases and J gave up 0 bases, with 9 bases separating them. The CDR3 runs to 13 residues. Measured with immunoSEQ multiplex PCR; TCRdb has only the in-frame clones, and not every one. The sample lists about 78,000 clones, approximately 80% occurring once. Patients with a history of autoimmune disease or on systemic immunosuppression were excluded. The sequence came from an adult with an advanced solid tumor such as melanoma, head and neck, liver or kidney cancer. The chain uses TRBV6-1 and TRBJ1-1; no definite D call. This sample comprised CD4+ or CD8+ T cells sorted from blood, obtained in a trial of the OX40 agonist ivuxolimab. The CDR3 is CASIHTLNTEAFF. CDR3 coding DNA: TGTGCCAGCATCCATACGTTGAACACTGAAGCTTTCTTT.